Below, 30 T cell receptor beta chains from the same sample are listed, as sequenced in a study of glioma-infiltrating T cells after dendritic cell vaccination. The assay was immunoSEQ multiplex PCR, and TCRdb's table has in-frame clones only and misses some. This table has over 90,000 clones, approximately 81% appearing once. The input for sequencing was blood, taken before dendritic cell vaccination. Every receptor here comes from a human donor with glioblastoma.

The CDR3 nucleotides read TGTGCCAGCAGCTTAGCGGTGGGCTTGAACACTGAAGCTTTCTTT. This translates into CASSLAVGLNTEAFF. The V call is TRBV7-9, the J call TRBJ1-1; D gene ambiguous. Trimming took off 0 bases at V and 0 bases at J, with 8 bases between the two ends. The CDR3 contains 15 residues. The V gene's germline CDR1 is SEHNR and CDR2 FQNEAQ (reference sequence).

The V call is TRBV2, the J call TRBJ1-1, with D perhaps TRBD1 (5 bases). Germline V gene lookup returns CDR1 SNHLY and CDR2 FYNNEI. The V and J ends lost 5 bases and 4 bases respectively, with 8 bases between them. The CDR3 extends over 12 amino acids. CDR3 DNA sequence: TGTGCCAGCAGTTGGACATTCACTGAAGCTTTCTTT. It specifies CASSWTFTEAFF. Full variable domain (rest looked up from reference TRBV2 and TRBJ1-1): EPEVTQTPSHQVTQMGQEVILRCVPISNHLYFYWYRQILGQKVEFLVSFYNNEISEKSEIFDDQFSVERPDGSNFTLKIRSTKLEDSAMYFCASSWTFTEAFFGQGTRLTVV.

The count of this clone is one. This sequence joins TRBV27 and TRBJ2-5; 9 bases are shared with TRBD2. This CDR3 region has 14 residues. Germline loops: CDR1 MNHEY, CDR2 SMNVEV (reference sequence). The V and J ends lost 8 bases and 5 bases, in that order; junction bases with no gene match: 9. In DNA form, the CDR3 reads TGTGCCAGCGGGATTAGCGGGAGCGGTGAGACCCAGTACTTC. This sequence encodes CASGISGSGETQYF.

The V call is TRBV7-6, the J call TRBJ1-5; a weak D match, TRBD1 (6 bases). The CDR3 is 16 residues long. Germline V gene data show CDR1 as SGHVS and CDR2 as FNYEAQ. Trimming pared 1 base from V and 7 bases from J, leaving 17 bases between. CDR3 sequence (DNA): TGTGCCAGCAGCTTAGGCCGGCGGGGGCCGGGACAGCCCCAGCATTTT. It translates to CASSLGRRGPGQPQHF.

V usage is TRBV7-2 and J usage is TRBJ2-6; possibly TRBD2 for D (5 bases). Trimming took 1 base from V and 2 from J, leaving 12 bases between them. The V gene's germline CDR1 is SGHTA and CDR2 FQGNSA. The CDR3 length is 17 residues. The CDR3 DNA is TGTGCCAGCAGCTTAGGAGGAGGTAGGGCTGGGGCCAACGTCCTGACTTTC. This sequence encodes CASSLGGGRAGANVLTF. Variable domain in full (rest from reference TRBV7-2 and TRBJ2-6): GAGVSQSPSNKVTEKGKDVELRCDPISGHTALYWYRQSLGQGLEFLIYFQGNSAPDKSGLPSDRFSAERTGGSVSTLTIQRTQQEDSAVYLCASSLGGGRAGANVLTFGAGSRLTVL.

V is TRBV7-2 and J is TRBJ1-1, with 8 bases identical to TRBD1. CDR1 and CDR2 (germline): SGHTA, FQGNSA. This CDR3 has 16 residues. After removal of 3 bases from V and 0 bases from J, the junction contained 6 bases not matched to a gene. The chain's CDR3 is CASSLGRGRLNTEAFF. As DNA, the CDR3 is TGTGCCAGCAGCTTGGGCAGGGGGCGATTGAACACTGAAGCTTTCTTT.

This chain connects TRBV6-1 to TRBJ2-1; the match to TRBD2 covers 7 bases. The length of the CDR3 is 15 residues. V was pared by 6 bases and J by 9 bases, with 14 bases of the junction left unmatched. Germline V gives CDR1 MNHNS, CDR2 SASEGT. The CDR3 DNA follows: TGTGCCAGCAGGGGGGGAAAGCGGGAAGATAGTGAGCAGTTCTTC. It is translated as CASRGGKREDSEQFF.

The J gene is TRBJ1-6, the V gene TRBV5-4; D uncertain. Per germline, CDR1 SGHNT and CDR2 YYREEE (reference sequence). Deletions cut 0 bases from V and 1 base from J, with 11 bases between. The CDR3 runs to 17 residues. The CDR3 bases are TGTGCCAGCAGCTTGGGAGCGGGAGGGTCCTATAATTCACCCCTCCACTTT. Translating gives CASSLGAGGSYNSPLHF.

The rearrangement joins TRBV7-9 to TRBJ2-6; D may be TRBD1 (6 bases). This CDR3 spans 16 amino acids. Germline assignment: CDR1 SEHNR and CDR2 FQNEAQ (reference sequence). Trimming left V 4 bases short and J 4 bases short, with 14 bases between. The CDR3 DNA follows: TGTGCCAGCAGCTCCTTCAGGGGACCCGGGGCCAACGTCCTGACTTTC. The encoded protein is CASSSFRGPGANVLTF.

This chain connects TRBV7-2 to TRBJ1-5; maybe TRBD1 (6 bases). The CDR3 runs 15 residues. Trimming removed 0 bases at V and 2 bases at J, with 8 bases between. Germline assignment: CDR1 SGHTA and CDR2 FQGNSA. CDR3 DNA sequence: TGTGCCAGCAGCTTAGCAGGGGGTGGCAATCAGCCCCAGCATTTT. It translates to CASSLAGGGNQPQHF.

This sequence joins TRBV10-1 and TRBJ2-2; TRBD2 might be the D (6 bases). Germline CDR1 is WNHNN and CDR2 is SYGVQD (reference sequence). V was clipped by 6 bases and J by 4 bases, with 12 bases between them. CDR3 length: 14 amino acids. CDR3 amino acids: CASREGRGTGELFF. CDR3 coding DNA: TGCGCCAGCAGGGAGGGCCGGGGCACCGGGGAGCTGTTTTTT.

The chain combines TRBV4-1 with TRBJ2-3; 16 nucleotides align to TRBD2. The V and J ends lost 3 bases and 6 bases, in that order; junction bases with no gene match: 6. This CDR3 is 17 amino acids long. Germline CDR1 and CDR2: MGHRA and YSYEKL. CDR3 nucleotides: TGCGCCAGCAGCCAGTCGGGACTAGCGGGGGGGACTGATACGCAGTATTTT. Amino acid sequence: CASSQSGLAGGTDTQYF.

This rearrangement joins TRBV5-1 to TRBJ2-7; perhaps TRBD2 as D (5 bases). The CDR3 covers 13 residues. Germline-derived CDR1 and CDR2 are SGHRS and YFSETQ. V was clipped by 7 bases and J by 5 bases, with 16 bases between them. The CDR3 sequence is CASSPGPRDEQYF. The CDR3 DNA follows: TGCGCCAGCTCCCCCGGGCCGCGGGACGAGCAGTACTTC.

The chain links TRBV5-1 to TRBJ2-2, with D perhaps TRBD1 (5 bases). Trimming took off 3 bases at V and 7 bases at J, with 16 bases between the two ends. The CDR3 loop spans 15 amino acids. The germline V gene has CDR1 SGHRS and CDR2 YFSETQ. The CDR3 sequence: CASSSPRRGGGELFF. CDR3 nucleotides: TGCGCCAGCAGCTCCCCCCGTAGGGGCGGCGGGGAGCTGTTTTTT.

The chain couples TRBV6-5 to TRBJ1-3; TRBD1 matches 10 bases. The V segment lost 0 bases and the J segment 2 bases; nucleotides outside the gene matches: 1. The CDR3 has 16 amino acids. In germline, CDR1 is MNHEY, CDR2 SVGAGI. CDR3 protein: CASSYSGTGAGNTIYF. The CDR3, as DNA: TGTGCCAGCAGTTACTCCGGGACAGGGGCTGGAAACACCATATATTTT.

The CDR3 loop reads CANPQGIRGYTF. CDR3 in DNA: TGTGCCAACCCACAGGGAATACGGGGCTACACCTTC. The rearrangement links TRBV19 to TRBJ1-2, with a tentative D call TRBD1 (6 bases). Per the germline V gene, CDR1 is LNHDA and CDR2 is SQIVND (reference sequence). CDR3 size: 12 residues. Trimming stripped 10 bases from V and 8 bases from J, with 17 bases between.

The chain is built from TRBV4-1 and TRBJ2-4; TRBD1 might be the D (6 bases). The germline CDR1 and CDR2 sequences are MGHRA and YSYEKL. With 0 bases removed from V and 0 bases from J, the gap between germline ends came to 18 bases. This CDR3 comprises 19 residues. This CDR3 reads CASSQDGGRGSSAKNIQYF. In DNA, the CDR3 is TGCGCCAGCAGCCAAGATGGCGGCAGGGGATCTTCAGCCAAAAACATTCAGTACTTC.

CDR3 amino acids: CASSSPPGQGYNEQFF. The CDR3 bases are TGTGCCAGCAGCTCTCCACCCGGACAGGGTTACAATGAGCAGTTCTTC. V gene TRBV7-2 combines with J gene TRBJ2-1; TRBD1 agrees at 8 bases. The length of the CDR3 is 16 residues. Germline trimming cut 4 bases from V and 4 bases from J; bases unmatched to any gene: 9. Germline CDR1 reads SGHTA; CDR2 reads FQGNSA.

The chain recombines TRBV7-9 with TRBJ1-1; TRBD1 is a possible D gene (5 bases). Germline CDR1 and CDR2: SEHNR and FQNEAQ (reference sequence). Trimming removed 3 bases from V and 2 bases from J, with 13 bases in between. This CDR3 comprises 15 residues. In DNA, the CDR3 is TGTGCCAGCAGCTTTGAGCCAGGGAAAAACACTGAAGCTTTCTTT. Amino acids: CASSFEPGKNTEAFF. The full variable domain, in which reference TRBV7-9 and TRBJ1-1 provide the parts outside the CDR3, is DTGVSQNPRHKITKRGQNVTFRCDPISEHNRLYWYRQTLGQGPEFLTYFQNEAQLEKSRLLSDRFSAERPKGSFSTLEIQRTEQGDSAMYLCASSFEPGKNTEAFFGQGTRLTVV.

The chain's CDR3 is CASSLAVRDEQYF. In DNA, the CDR3 is TGCGCCAGCAGCTTGGCGGTGAGGGACGAGCAGTACTTC. J is TRBJ2-7 and V is TRBV5-1; maybe TRBD2 (5 bases). The germline V gene has CDR1 SGHRS and CDR2 YFSETQ. CDR3 size: 13 residues. V lost 0 bases and J 5 bases, leaving 9 bases between the germline ends.

The rearrangement joins TRBV6-5 to TRBJ2-7; 7 nucleotides line up with TRBD1. From germline, CDR1 is MNHEY and CDR2 SVGAGI. This CDR3 contains 14 residues. J lost 3 bases, V lost 4 bases, and 6 bases had no gene match. DNA for the CDR3: TGTGCCAGCAGTTCCGCCGGGACAGTCTACGAGCAGTACTTC. This encodes CASSSAGTVYEQYF.

CDR3 DNA: TGTGCCAGCAGCCTGGGGACTAGCGGGGGAACATACGAGCAGTACTTC. Protein product: CASSLGTSGGTYEQYF. The chain has TRBV7-6 and TRBJ2-7; 14 positions match TRBD2. After removal of 5 bases from V and 4 bases from J, the junction contained 7 bases not matched to a gene. Germline CDR1 reads SGHVS; CDR2 reads FNYEAQ. CDR3 length equals 16 residues.

The table lists this clone with a few counts. V gene TRBV15 combines with J gene TRBJ2-7; the D gene is possibly TRBD2 (6 bases). The CDR3 extends over 15 amino acids. Germline V CDR1 and CDR2: LNHNV, YYDKDF (reference sequence). The V gene lost 3 bases and the J gene lost 2 bases, with 14 bases spanning the gap. CDR3 coding DNA: TGTGCCACCAGCAGTATGGCTAGCGTAACCTACGAGCAGTACTTC. Translating it yields CATSSMASVTYEQYF. Drawing the rest from reference TRBV15 and TRBJ2-7, the complete variable domain is DAMVIQNPRYQVTQFGKPVTLSCSQTLNHNVMYWYQQKSSQAPKLLFHYYDKDFNNEADTPDNFQSRRPNTSFCFLDIRSPGLGDTAMYLCATSSMASVTYEQYFGPGTRLTVT.

V and J are TRBV29-1 and TRBJ2-7; 9 bases align to TRBD1. The germline V gene has CDR1 SQVTM and CDR2 ANQGSEA. J was trimmed by 3 bases and V by 6 bases; bases with no gene match: 15. CDR3 length equals 16 residues. CDR3 nucleotides: TGCAGCGTCTCCGCCTCCGGGACAGGGAAGGGCTACGAGCAGTACTTC. Amino acid sequence: CSVSASGTGKGYEQYF.

This CDR3 is CASSRSQETQYF. CDR3 coding DNA: TGTGCCAGCAGCCGGAGTCAAGAGACCCAGTACTTC. The rearrangement joins TRBV2 to TRBJ2-5; D unclear. Trimming pared 6 bases from V and 2 bases from J, leaving 7 bases between. Germline loops: CDR1 SNHLY, CDR2 FYNNEI. The CDR3 runs 12 residues.

J is TRBJ2-7 and V is TRBV7-2, with 7 bases aligning to TRBD2. The V gene end was trimmed by 8 bases and the J gene end by 3 bases; junction bases not matched to a gene: 13. Germline CDR1 and CDR2: SGHTA and FQGNSA. The CDR3 runs 15 residues. CDR3 DNA: TGTGCCAGCTTCGAGGCCGTGGGGGGGAACTACGAGCAGTACTTC. This encodes CASFEAVGGNYEQYF.

This chain links TRBV7-3 with TRBJ2-2; 10 bases agree with TRBD2. Germline values: CDR1 SGHTA, CDR2 FQGTGA. The CDR3 spans 15 residues. Germline trimming cut 2 bases from V and 6 bases from J; bases unmatched to any gene: 3. The chain's CDR3 is CASSLLAGAAGELFF. The CDR3 DNA is TGTGCCAGCAGCTTACTAGCGGGAGCGGCCGGGGAGCTGTTTTTT.

This clone was detected a few times. The V gene is TRBV5-8, the J gene TRBJ1-2; TRBD1 matches 8 bases. The CDR3 length is 14 residues. The junction had 6 bases not matched to a gene; V was cut back by 7 bases and J by 1 base. Germline V gene data show CDR1 as SGHTS and CDR2 as YDEGEE. The CDR3 region is CASGTGWDNYGYTF. The CDR3 DNA reads as TGTGCCAGCGGGACAGGATGGGATAACTATGGCTACACCTTC. Looking up the rest from reference TRBV5-8 and TRBJ1-2 gives the full variable domain: EAGVTQSPTHLIKTRGQQATLRCSPISGHTSVYWYQQALGLGLQFLLWYDEGEERNRGNFPPRFSGRQFPNYSSELNVNALELEDSALYLCASGTGWDNYGYTFGSGTRLTVV.

The V gene is TRBV21-1, the J gene TRBJ2-3; TRBD2 is the table's D call, not checked against the DNA. TRBV21-1 is classified as a pseudogene. The CDR3 has 17 residues. The CDR3 sequence is CASSKEEAASGTDTQYF. For the CDR3, the DNA is TGTGCCAGCAGCAAAGAGGAGGCGGCTAGCGGCACAGATACGCAGTATTTT.

The rearrangement uses TRBV14 and TRBJ2-7; 10 nucleotides line up with TRBD1. The CDR3 consists of 16 residues. Germline CDR1 and CDR2: SGHDN and FVKESK. The ends lost 1 base at V and 2 bases at J; junction bases unmatched: 5. The CDR3 sequence is CASSQGWGTGAYEQYF. CDR3 nucleotide sequence: TGTGCCAGCAGCCAAGGATGGGGGACAGGGGCCTACGAGCAGTACTTC.